A single sample is the source of the 18 T cell receptor beta chains below, sequenced in a study of spatial heterogeneity in lung cancer (dated by TCRdb to between 2017 and 2020). The time point tag for this specimen amounts to: sample taken at primary tumor resection. Whole RNA extracted from tumor and nontumor lung tissue, or from cryopreserved PBMC samples, was used for TCR sequencing without cell sorting. The protocol used for the library was 5' RACE. The run used a NextSeq 500. Starting from the raw public reads, TCRdb applied fastp trimming at Q25, assembled clones with MiXCR and retained in-frame beta chains. Records with the same CDR3 protein are collapsed into one entry carrying the most frequent genes and DNA. The sample data list around 40,000 distinct CDR3 sequences, and 4.5% to 6% of these were observed just once. Around a tenth of the sample rests with the top ten. Sequenced here: PBMCs, sampled at surgery. These receptors were taken from a male donor with early-stage non-small cell lung cancer.

This clonotype was seen only a few times. The rearrangement links TRBV20-1 to TRBJ2-7; 7 positions agree with TRBD1. The CDR3 extends over 16 amino acids. V lost 2 bases to trimming and J lost 3 bases; unmatched junction nucleotides: 13. The V gene's germline CDR1 is DFQATT and CDR2 SNEGSKA (reference sequence). The CDR3 loop is CSARPPRDSGFYEQYF. In DNA, the CDR3 is TGCAGTGCTAGACCGCCCCGGGACAGTGGCTTCTACGAGCAGTACTTC.

The chain uses TRBV20-1 and TRBJ2-3; D gene unclear. V lost 3 bases and J 6 bases, leaving 7 bases between the germline ends. Germline V gene data show CDR1 as DFQATT and CDR2 as SNEGSKA (reference sequence). The CDR3 loop spans 11 amino acids. CDR3 region: CSASRADTQYF. In nucleotides, the CDR3 is TGCAGTGCTAGCCGGGCCGATACGCAGTATTTT.

This clonotype has a count of ten or more. The rearrangement uses TRBV6-4 and TRBJ2-3; TRBD2 is a possible D gene (5 bases). V lost 3 bases and J lost 6, with 13 bases in between. The germline V gene has CDR1 MRHNA and CDR2 SNTAGT. This CDR3 is built from 14 residues. Written as DNA, the CDR3 is TGTGCCAGCAGTGAAGACGGGATAGTGGATACGCAGTATTTT. Amino acid sequence: CASSEDGIVDTQYF.

This clonotype has only one observation. A read error may be the cause here, since a much bigger clone is one base away. V and J are TRBV7-2 and TRBJ1-4; 7 bases are shared with TRBD1. J gave up 10 bases and V 5 bases, and 7 bases lay outside the gene matches. Per the germline V gene, CDR1 is SGHTA and CDR2 is FQGNSA. The CDR3 extends over 13 amino acids. The CDR3: CASSQQGRGKLFF. In nucleotides, the CDR3 is TGTGCCAGCAGCCAACAGGGGCGTGGAAAACTGTTTTTT.

This clonotype was detected a few times. The chain is built from TRBV5-1 and TRBJ2-3, with no clear D. Trimming took 0 bases from V and 3 from J, leaving 8 bases between them. The length of the CDR3 is 14 residues. CDR1 is SGHRS, CDR2 YFSETQ, per germline. CDR3 sequence: CASSLEWDTDTQYF. The CDR3 DNA reads as TGCGCCAGCAGCTTGGAGTGGGATACAGATACGCAGTATTTT.

This clonotype has at least ten counts. J is TRBJ2-4 and V is TRBV10-2; TRBD1 is a possible D gene (7 bases). This CDR3 spans 14 amino acids. Germline loops: CDR1 WSHSY, CDR2 SAAADI. The CDR3 sequence is CASTTGVGGNIQYF. In DNA form, the CDR3 reads TGCGCGTCGACAACAGGGGTCGGGGGAAACATTCAGTACTTC.

This clonotype was recorded many times. The rearrangement links TRBV10-3 to TRBJ1-1, with D hard to call. Germline V gene data show CDR1 as ENHRY and CDR2 as SYGVKD. This CDR3 spans 15 amino acids. The ends were cut back, 0 bases at V and 4 bases at J, with 12 bases in the middle. The CDR3 sequence: CAISESQSRATEAFF. CDR3 sequence (DNA): TGTGCCATCAGTGAGTCGCAGTCGCGGGCCACTGAAGCTTTCTTT.

This clonotype was counted ten times or more. The chain uses TRBV29-1 and TRBJ2-2, with D possibly being TRBD1 (7 bases). The V gene lost 2 bases and the J gene lost 2 bases, with 18 bases spanning the gap. CDR1 and CDR2 from the germline V gene are SQVTM and ANQGSEA. The CDR3 is 17 residues long. For the CDR3, the DNA is TGCAGCGTTGAACTCACCAGGCGGGACAGTAACACCGGGGAGCTGTTTTTT. It is translated as CSVELTRRDSNTGELFF.

There are many counts of this clonotype. The V gene is TRBV6-2 or TRBV6-3, the J gene TRBJ1-1; 7 bases match TRBD1. Germline V gives CDR1 MNHEY, CDR2 SVGEGT. V was clipped by 6 bases and J by 1 base; unmatched bases: 14. This CDR3 region has 17 residues. This CDR3 reads CASSSKTGVQGNTEAFF. The CDR3 DNA follows: TGTGCCAGCAGCTCGAAAACAGGGGTTCAGGGGAACACTGAAGCTTTCTTT.

The table lists this clonotype with many counts. The CDR3 nucleotides read TGTGCCAGTTTGGCTTCCCAGACTTATAATTCACCCCTCCACTTT. It yields the protein CASLASQTYNSPLHF. The chain carries TRBV28 and TRBJ1-6; D unresolved. The germline V gene has CDR1 MDHEN and CDR2 SYDVKM. CDR3 size: 15 residues. V lost 9 bases and J lost 4, with 16 bases in between. Drawing the rest from reference TRBV28 and TRBJ1-6, the complete variable domain is DVKVTQSSRYLVKRTGEKVFLECVQDMDHENMFWYRQDPGLGLRLIYFSYDVKMKEKGDIPEGYSVSREKKERFSLILESASTNQTSMYLCASLASQTYNSPLHFGNGTRLTVT.

This clonotype occurred many times. V and J are TRBV28 and TRBJ2-2; D possibly corresponds to TRBD1 (5 bases). CDR1 is MDHEN and CDR2 is SYDVKM in the germline V gene. Trimming pared 4 bases from V and 1 base from J, leaving 22 bases between. CDR3 length: 19 residues. CDR3 nucleotides: TGTGCCAGCAGTTCCCCTCAACCTCCAGGGTTGGAGAACACCGGGGAGCTGTTTTTT. Translation: CASSSPQPPGLENTGELFF.

This clonotype was counted ten times or more. The chain combines TRBV18 with TRBJ1-1, with 8 nucleotides matching TRBD1. In germline, CDR1 is KGHSH, CDR2 LQKENI. This CDR3 has 17 amino acids. The J segment lost 4 bases and the V segment lost 4 bases, leaving 14 bases of the junction unmatched. The CDR3 region is CASSRKGTGKDGTEAFF. CDR3 bases: TGTGCCAGCTCACGAAAGGGGACAGGAAAGGATGGCACTGAAGCTTTCTTT.

This clonotype was seen more than once but under ten times. The chain couples TRBV5-6 to TRBJ1-5; TRBD1 matches 8 bases. Germline CDR1 SGHDT, CDR2 YYEEEE. The V and J ends lost 2 bases and 9 bases, in that order; junction bases with no gene match: 4. The CDR3 is 13 residues long. In DNA, the CDR3 is TGTGCCAGCAGCTTTACAGGGGGGACGCCCCAGCATTTT. Its protein product is CASSFTGGTPQHF.

This clonotype was seen repeatedly, ten times or more. The chain has TRBV9 and TRBJ2-7, with 9 bases identical to TRBD1. The CDR3 extends over 14 amino acids. With 0 bases clipped from V and 2 bases from J, the junction kept 0 bases outside the gene matches. CDR1 is SGDLS, CDR2 YYNGEE, per germline. CDR3 residues: CASSVGTGAYEQYF. DNA for the CDR3: TGTGCCAGCAGCGTAGGGACAGGGGCCTACGAGCAGTACTTC.

This clonotype came up many times. This chain joins TRBV6-2 or TRBV6-3 and TRBJ2-1; 10 bases map to TRBD2. Unmatched junction bases numbered 14, after V lost 6 bases and J lost 0 bases. Per germline, CDR1 MNHEY and CDR2 SVGEGT. The CDR3 runs to 19 residues. The CDR3 loop reads CASSPLAGLTFGSYNEQFF. The CDR3 DNA reads as TGTGCCAGCAGCCCACTAGCGGGGCTGACTTTTGGCTCCTACAATGAGCAGTTCTTC.

This clonotype was counted at least ten times. The chain has TRBV7-8 and TRBJ2-7, with a weak D call TRBD1 (6 bases). Trimming stripped 5 bases from V and 1 base from J, with 21 bases between. There are 17 residues in the CDR3. The germline CDR1 and CDR2 sequences are SGHVS and FQNEAQ. The CDR3 loop is CASSPRPAYRVSYEQYF. The CDR3 nucleotides read TGTGCCAGCAGCCCCCGACCAGCTTACAGGGTATCCTACGAGCAGTACTTC.

This clonotype was picked up many times. The rearrangement links TRBV5-1 to TRBJ2-1; D is possibly TRBD1 or TRBD2 (6 bases each). The CDR3 is 14 residues long. Trimming took 3 bases from V and 6 from J, leaving 13 bases between them. Germline V gives CDR1 SGHRS, CDR2 YFSETQ. In nucleotides, the CDR3 is TGCGCCAGCAGCTCCTTCTGGGGGGCCAATGAGCAGTTCTTC. Protein: CASSSFWGANEQFF. Looking up the rest from reference TRBV5-1 and TRBJ2-1 gives the full variable domain: KAGVTQTPRYLIKTRGQQVTLSCSPISGHRSVSWYQQTPGQGLQFLFEYFSETQRNKGNFPGRFSGRQFSNSRSEMNVSTLELGDSALYLCASSSFWGANEQFFGPGTRLTVL.

This clonotype was counted many times. The chain combines TRBV20-1 with TRBJ2-5, with D possibly being TRBD2 (7 bases). Trimming cost V 1 base and J 5 bases, with 17 bases left between them. There are 15 residues in the CDR3. The germline CDR1 and CDR2 sequences are DFQATT and SNEGSKA (reference sequence). CDR3 loop: CSARGRGGFQETQYF. The CDR3 nucleotides are TGCAGTGCTAGAGGGAGGGGGGGATTCCAGGAGACCCAGTACTTC.